This T cell receptor beta chain is drawn from a study of blood T cell repertoires in COVID-19. Study as a whole: Spain, Italy and the United States supplied samples that represented acute and convalescent COVID-19. PBMCs, B-cell-depleted T cells, or T cells were the source of the cDNA or gDNA that made up the material.

V was cut by 0 bases and J by 9 bases, with 14 bases left in between. CDR1 and CDR2 from the germline V gene are ENHRY and SYGVKD. This CDR3 contains 14 residues. In the original analysis: Reference gene primers were amplified, and this amplification served to estimate nucleated cell counts. Using immunoSEQ multiplex PCR, the repertoire was profiled, and TCRdb retains in-frame clones only, with some absent. The D gene and trimming were derived from the DNA, and the V and J assignments and clone size from that table. The table includes 95,000 to 110,000 clones, more than 70% detected once. Sequencing was carried out using peripheral blood. V is TRBV10-3 and J is TRBJ2-5, with D possibly matching TRBD1 (5 bases). The TCR was taken from a human donor in a cohort sampled during active COVID-19. The CDR3 coding sequence is TGTGCCATCAGTGAGTCTTGGGGCGGTCCTTCCCAGTACTTC. Translated: CAISESWGGPSQYF.